This section outlines one T cell receptor (beta chain) sequence together with its context. The antigen remains unidentified. Repertoires were generated with immunoSEQ multiplex PCR, while TCRdb's copy carries only in-frame clones and drops some. This sample has some 70,000 clones, with roughly 90% found just once. The data are from a study of identifying expanded T cells in peripheral blood. Whole-study findings and limits: Variance in clone template counts between approximately two-week samples significantly increased with total template count across all healthy donors. Technical replicates showed roughly 1.2 changed clones; roughly two weeks roughly 16; four weeks 19.

Healthy donors had no documented immune events, such as infections, while sampled. The source is a person aged 18-69 years in good health. The specimen sequenced was blood.

For the CDR3, the DNA is TGTGCCAGCAGCGCTGGACCTCGGGGCACTGAAGCTTTCTTT. Encoded protein: CASSAGPRGTEAFF. The chain combines TRBV7-2 with TRBJ1-1; no clear D gene. V lost 5 bases and J 4 bases, leaving 14 bases between the germline ends. The CDR3 covers 14 residues. Germline loops: CDR1 SGHTA, CDR2 FQGNSA.